The 18 T cell receptor beta chains given below trace back to one sample, sequenced in a study of regulatory T cells in long-lasting Graves disease. The time point here: newly diagnosed GD, antithyroid drugs for less than 3 months. After RNA was extracted from PBMCs, the TCR library was made from it. The TCR beta library used iRepertoire HTBI primers with Arm-PCR amplification of CDR3. TCRdb re-analysed the multiplex PCR reads in MiXCR, keeping a single row per CDR3 protein. The top ten hold 8.5% to 10% of the sample, which has roughly 500,000 distinct CDR3 sequences, roughly 13% seen once. This same sample was also part of a study on T cells in Graves' hyperthyroidism and ophthalmopathy.

This specimen consisted of peripheral blood mononuclear cells (PBMCs), obtained at new diagnosis, from a patient treated with antithyroid drugs. The receptors come from a man aged 30 to 45 with Graves disease.

This clonotype was observed many times. The chain recombines TRBV7-9 with TRBJ2-3; D is possibly TRBD1 or TRBD2 (5 bases each). The ends were cut back, 10 bases at V and 2 bases at J, with 22 bases in the middle. Germline V gene lookup returns CDR1 SEHNR and CDR2 FQNEAQ (reference sequence). This CDR3 has 16 residues. The CDR3 DNA sequence: TGTGCCACCGCCCGTGGGGGTCAACACTCCACAGATACGCAGTATTTT. Encoded protein: CATARGGQHSTDTQYF.

About this clonotype: A much larger clonotype is one base distant, so this may be a read error. V and J are TRBV7-9 and TRBJ2-5; 15 nucleotides match TRBD2. The germline CDR1 and CDR2 sequences are SEHNR and FQNEAQ (reference sequence). CDR3 length: 17 residues. The CDR3 sequence: CAGSLRTSGRGQETQYF. For the CDR3, the DNA is TGTGCCGGCAGCCTCAGGACTAGCGGGAGGGGCCAAGAGACCCAGTACTTC.

In regard to this clonotype: With a much larger clone just one base away, this may be a read error. The chain joins TRBV5-5 to TRBJ2-7; the D call may be TRBD1 or TRBD2 (5 bases each). This CDR3 region has 12 residues. Germline V CDR1 and CDR2: SGHKS, YYEKEE (reference sequence). The CDR3 loop reads CASSWDQYGQYF. The CDR3 nucleotides read TGTGCCAGCAGCTGGGACCAGTACGGGCAGTACTTC.

This clonotype was seen at least ten times. The V gene is TRBV5-1, the J gene TRBJ2-3; TRBD2 matches 14 bases. Trimming took 4 bases from V and 3 from J; bases not matched to a gene: 7. Germline assignment: CDR1 SGHRS and CDR2 YFSETQ. CDR3 size: 17 residues. The DNA of the CDR3 is TGCGCCAGCAGCCAATTCGGACTAGCGGGAGGAACAGATACGCAGTATTTT. This gives the protein CASSQFGLAGGTDTQYF.

The chain recombines TRBV20-1 with TRBJ2-5; D unresolved. Germline V gene sequence: CDR1 DFQATT, CDR2 SNEGSKA (reference sequence). Trimming shortened V by 1 base and J by 2 bases, and 8 bases separated the two germline ends. The CDR3 runs to 13 residues. The CDR3 loop is CSARGATQETQYF. The CDR3 DNA follows: TGCAGTGCTAGAGGCGCCACACAAGAGACCCAGTACTTC.

The sample holds a few counts of this clonotype. This chain joins TRBV29-1 and TRBJ2-3; 7 bases fit TRBD1. V gave up 8 bases and J gave up 2 bases; unmatched junction bases: 10. This CDR3 spans 14 amino acids. The germline V gene encodes CDR1 SQVTM and CDR2 ANQGSEA. The CDR3 loop reads CSLITGDNTDTQYF. In nucleotides, the CDR3 is TGCAGCCTAATTACAGGGGACAACACAGATACGCAGTATTTT.

With respect to this clonotype: A clone one base away is much larger, so this may be a read error. The V and J genes are TRBV12-3 or TRBV12-4 and TRBJ2-5; D is unclear. The CDR3 has 12 amino acids. The CDR3 DNA reads as TGTGCCACCAGTCCCAGATCAGAGACCCAGTACTTC. This translates into CATSPRSETQYF.

This clonotype was counted ten times or more. This chain links TRBV27 with TRBJ2-1; 7 bases map to TRBD2. The V segment lost 4 bases and the J segment 2 bases; nucleotides outside the gene matches: 5. This CDR3 is 15 amino acids long. Germline CDR1 MNHEY, CDR2 SMNVEV (reference sequence). This CDR3 reads CASSSSSGPYNEQFF. CDR3 coding DNA: TGTGCCAGCAGTTCCTCTAGCGGCCCCTACAATGAGCAGTTCTTC.

This clonotype showed up many times. The CDR3 region has the DNA TGCGCCAGCAGCTTGGCCGGGGAACCTAATGAAAAACTGTTTTTT. Its protein is CASSLAGEPNEKLFF. The chain joins TRBV5-1 to TRBJ1-4; D call uncertain. V was pared by 0 bases and J by 3 bases, with 9 bases between. The V gene's germline CDR1 is SGHRS and CDR2 YFSETQ. This CDR3 is built from 15 residues.

At least ten counts were recorded for this clonotype. The chain carries TRBV7-2 and TRBJ2-7, with no clear D. Germline V lookup: CDR1 SGHTA, CDR2 FQGNSA. V lost 5 bases to trimming and J lost 2 bases, with 16 bases between them. The CDR3 runs 15 residues. CDR3 amino acids: CASSQAPGIPYEQYF. The DNA of the CDR3 is TGTGCCAGCAGCCAGGCCCCCGGCATTCCCTACGAGCAGTACTTC. Combining the CDR3 with reference TRBV7-2 and TRBJ2-7 gives the whole variable domain GAGVSQSPSNKVTEKGKDVELRCDPISGHTALYWYRQSLGQGLEFLIYFQGNSAPDKSGLPSDRFSAERTGGSVSTLTIQRTQQEDSAVYLCASSQAPGIPYEQYFGPGTRLTVT.

In its sample, this clonotype was seen many times. The V and J genes are TRBV10-3 and TRBJ2-3; weak D call: TRBD1 (5 bases). Per germline, CDR1 ENHRY and CDR2 SYGVKD. V lost 4 bases to trimming and J lost 4 bases, with 15 bases between them. The CDR3 covers 15 residues. CDR3 protein: CAISVGQSMADTQYF. DNA for the CDR3: TGTGCCATCAGTGTAGGACAATCAATGGCAGATACGCAGTATTTT.

In the case of this clonotype: The junction and the germline gene differ at one end; a read error may be behind it. The chain is built from TRBV5-1 and TRBJ2-2; D unclear. This CDR3 has 15 residues. Germline assignment: CDR1 SGHRS and CDR2 YFSETQ. CDR3 nucleotide sequence: TGTGCCAGCAGCGTAGGATCGTATGGGGACGGGGAGCTGTTTTTT. Amino acid sequence: CASSVGSYGDGELFF. The full variable domain, completed using reference TRBV5-1 and TRBJ2-2, is KAGVTQTPRYLIKTRGQQVTLSCSPISGHRSVSWYQQTPGQGLQFLFEYFSETQRNKGNFPGRFSGRQFSNSRSEMNVSTLELGDSALYLCASSVGSYGDGELFFGEGSRLTVL.

The chain couples TRBV30 to TRBJ2-2; D remains ambiguous. Trimming took 5 bases from V and 4 from J, leaving 11 bases between them. CDR3 length: 13 residues. CDR1 is GTSNPN, CDR2 SVGIG, per germline (reference sequence). DNA for the CDR3: TGTGCCTGGGCCGTTGGTAGCACCGGGGAGCTGTTTTTT. Its protein is CAWAVGSTGELFF.

This clonotype was found a few times. The chain uses TRBV20-1 and TRBJ2-5, with D possibly TRBD1 on 6 matching bases. The CDR3 covers 13 residues. Germline CDR1 and CDR2: DFQATT and SNEGSKA (reference sequence). V lost 3 bases and J 1 base, leaving 9 bases between the germline ends. The CDR3 reads CSASLGAQETQYF. In DNA, the CDR3 is TGCAGTGCTAGTTTGGGGGCCCAAGAGACCCAGTACTTC.

J is TRBJ2-7 and V is TRBV10-3; D uncertain. V dropped 4 bases and J dropped 3 bases, with 7 bases sitting between them. This CDR3 contains 12 residues. The germline CDR1 and CDR2 sequences are ENHRY and SYGVKD. CDR3 sequence (DNA): TGTGCCATCAGTGCGGAGCTCTACGAGCAGTACTTC. Its translation is CAISAELYEQYF.

The table lists this clonotype with many counts. The chain is built from TRBV29-1 and TRBJ2-7; the D is unclear. The germline V gene encodes CDR1 SQVTM and CDR2 ANQGSEA. The CDR3 extends over 12 amino acids. Trimming took off 0 bases at V and 3 bases at J, with 6 bases between the two ends. CDR3: CSVEDILYEQYF. The CDR3 nucleotides are TGCAGCGTTGAAGACATTCTCTACGAGCAGTACTTC.

CDR3 loop: CASSVGGDGYTF. DNA for the CDR3: TGTGCCAGCAGCGTCGGGGGGGATGGCTACACCTTC. The chain recombines TRBV9 with TRBJ1-2; a weak D match, TRBD1 (5 bases). CDR1 and CDR2 (germline): SGDLS, YYNGEE. The V and J ends lost 2 bases and 6 bases respectively, with 8 bases between them. The CDR3 consists of 12 residues.

This rearrangement joins TRBV9 to TRBJ2-2; tentatively, D is TRBD1 (5 bases). Trimming took 4 bases from V and 3 from J, leaving 13 bases between them. From germline, CDR1 is SGDLS and CDR2 YYNGEE. The CDR3 sequence is 15 residues long. The CDR3 DNA reads TGTGCCAGCAGCCCCGCGACAGAATACACCGGGGAGCTGTTTTTT. Encoded protein: CASSPATEYTGELFF.